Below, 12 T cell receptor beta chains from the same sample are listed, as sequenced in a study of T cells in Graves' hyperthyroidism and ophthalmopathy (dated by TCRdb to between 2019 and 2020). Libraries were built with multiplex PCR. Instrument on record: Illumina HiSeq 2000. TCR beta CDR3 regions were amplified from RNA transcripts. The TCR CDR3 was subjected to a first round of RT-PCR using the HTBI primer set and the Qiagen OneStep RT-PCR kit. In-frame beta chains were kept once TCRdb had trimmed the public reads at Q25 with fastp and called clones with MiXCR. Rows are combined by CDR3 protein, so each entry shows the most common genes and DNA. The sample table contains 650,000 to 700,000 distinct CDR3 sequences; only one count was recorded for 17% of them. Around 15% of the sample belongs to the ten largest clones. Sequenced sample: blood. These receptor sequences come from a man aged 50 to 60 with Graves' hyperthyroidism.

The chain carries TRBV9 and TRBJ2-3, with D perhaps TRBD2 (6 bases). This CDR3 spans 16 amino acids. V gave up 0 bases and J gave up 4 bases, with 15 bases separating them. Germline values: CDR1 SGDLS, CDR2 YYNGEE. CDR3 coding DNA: TGTGCCAGCAGCGTAGCTGGGACGGGAGCTCCAGATACGCAGTATTTT. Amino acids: CASSVAGTGAPDTQYF.

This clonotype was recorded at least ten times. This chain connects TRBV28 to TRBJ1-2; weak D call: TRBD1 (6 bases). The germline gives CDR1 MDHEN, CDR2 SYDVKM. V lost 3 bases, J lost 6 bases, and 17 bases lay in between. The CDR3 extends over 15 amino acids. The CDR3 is CASSFSPRTVNGYTF. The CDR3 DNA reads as TGTGCCAGCAGTTTCTCCCCTAGGACAGTTAATGGCTACACCTTC.

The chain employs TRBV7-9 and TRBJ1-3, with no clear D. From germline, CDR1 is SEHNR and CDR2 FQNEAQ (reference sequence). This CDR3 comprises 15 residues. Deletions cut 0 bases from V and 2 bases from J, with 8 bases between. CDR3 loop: CASSLAGSPGNTIYF. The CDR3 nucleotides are TGTGCCAGCAGCTTAGCTGGAAGCCCTGGAAACACCATATATTTT.

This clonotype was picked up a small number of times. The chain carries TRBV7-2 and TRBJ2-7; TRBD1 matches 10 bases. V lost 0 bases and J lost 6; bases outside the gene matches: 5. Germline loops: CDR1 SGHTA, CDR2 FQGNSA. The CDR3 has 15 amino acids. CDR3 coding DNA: TGTGCCAGCAGCTTAGCCGGACAGGGGGTAAGCGAGCAGTACTTC. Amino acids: CASSLAGQGVSEQYF.

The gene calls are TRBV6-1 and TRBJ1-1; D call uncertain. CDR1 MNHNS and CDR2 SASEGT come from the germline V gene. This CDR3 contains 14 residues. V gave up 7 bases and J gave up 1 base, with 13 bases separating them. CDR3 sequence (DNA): TGTGCCAGCAATCCCCAGGTACAGAACACTGAAGCTTTCTTT. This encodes CASNPQVQNTEAFF.

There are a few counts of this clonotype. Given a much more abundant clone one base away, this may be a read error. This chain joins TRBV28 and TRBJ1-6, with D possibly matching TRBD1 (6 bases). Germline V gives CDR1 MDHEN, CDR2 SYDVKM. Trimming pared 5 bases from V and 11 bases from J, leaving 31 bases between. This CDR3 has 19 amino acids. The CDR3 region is CASSPPGQIRLSDNPPLHF. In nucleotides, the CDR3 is TGTGCCAGCAGTCCCCCCGGACAGATAAGATTGTCCGATAACCCACCCCTCCACTTT.

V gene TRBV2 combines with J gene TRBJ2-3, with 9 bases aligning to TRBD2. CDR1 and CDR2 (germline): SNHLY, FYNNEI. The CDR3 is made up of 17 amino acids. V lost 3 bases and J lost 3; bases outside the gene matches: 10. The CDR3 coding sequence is TGTGCCAGCAGTGATCCCCACCTGACTAGCGGAACAGATACGCAGTATTTT. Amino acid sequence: CASSDPHLTSGTDTQYF.

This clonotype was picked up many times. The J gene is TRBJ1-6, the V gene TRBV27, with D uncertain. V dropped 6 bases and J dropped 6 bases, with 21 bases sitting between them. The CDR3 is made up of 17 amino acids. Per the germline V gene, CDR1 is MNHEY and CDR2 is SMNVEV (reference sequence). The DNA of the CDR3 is TGTGCCAGCAGCCCGACCCTCCCAGTCAAGTCTAATTCACCCCTCCACTTT. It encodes CASSPTLPVKSNSPLHF.

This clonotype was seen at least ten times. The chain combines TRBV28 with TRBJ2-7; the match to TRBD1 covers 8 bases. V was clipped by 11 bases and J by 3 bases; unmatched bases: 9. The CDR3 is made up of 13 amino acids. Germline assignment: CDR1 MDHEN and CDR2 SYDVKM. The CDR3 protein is CAVAGTGYYEQYF. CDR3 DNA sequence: TGTGCCGTTGCTGGGACAGGTTACTACGAGCAGTACTTC.

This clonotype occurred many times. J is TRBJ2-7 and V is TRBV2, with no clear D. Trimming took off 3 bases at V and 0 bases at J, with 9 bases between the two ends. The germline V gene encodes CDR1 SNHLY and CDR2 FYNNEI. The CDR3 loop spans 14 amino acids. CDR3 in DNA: TGTGCCAGCAGTGACGACGGTACCTCCTACGAGCAGTACTTC. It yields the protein CASSDDGTSYEQYF.

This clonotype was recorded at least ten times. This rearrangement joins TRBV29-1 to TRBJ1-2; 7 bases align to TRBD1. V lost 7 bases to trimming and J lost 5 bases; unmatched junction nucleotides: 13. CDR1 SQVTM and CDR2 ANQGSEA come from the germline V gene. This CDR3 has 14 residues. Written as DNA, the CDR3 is TGCAGCGCCAACCGGGACAGCCTCACTTATGGCTACACCTTC. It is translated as CSANRDSLTYGYTF.

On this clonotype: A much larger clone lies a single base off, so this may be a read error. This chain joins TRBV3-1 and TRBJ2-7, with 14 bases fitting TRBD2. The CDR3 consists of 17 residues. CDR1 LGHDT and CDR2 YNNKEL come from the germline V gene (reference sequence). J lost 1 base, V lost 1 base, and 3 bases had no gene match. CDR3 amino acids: CASSQGTSGRRSYEQYF. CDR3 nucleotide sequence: TGTGCCAGCAGCCAAGGGACTAGCGGGAGGAGATCCTACGAGCAGTACTTC.